The clone carrying this TCR beta chain turned up a few times. Using its own MiXCR run on the 5' RACE reads, TCRdb lists one record per CDR3 protein. The sample consists of around 550,000 distinct CDR3 sequences, approximately 14% of them appearing once. The source of the sample is a study of identical twins. This CDR3 region has 14 residues. Germline V gene data show CDR1 as MNHEY and CDR2 as SVGEGT. V lost 5 bases to trimming and J lost 6 bases; unmatched junction nucleotides: 7. The same specimen was also included in a second study, on yellow fever vaccine responses in identical twins.

This chain uses TRBV6-2 or TRBV6-3 with TRBJ2-1, with 7 nucleotides matching TRBD2. The sequence was collected from a woman aged 18-29 years in good health. What was sequenced was CD4+ T cells sorted from blood. CDR3 in amino acids: CASSSGTVLNEQFF. As DNA, the CDR3 is TGTGCCAGCAGTAGCGGGACTGTCCTCAATGAGCAGTTCTTC.